This TCR delta chain was sequenced for a study of γδ T cells in repeated Plasmodium falciparum infection (dated by TCRdb to the early 2020s). Regarding the complete study: The natural-infection arm enrolled Malian children exposed to intense seasonal malaria transmission and compared the Malian children with Australian children matched for age and gender. Samples were collected from controlled-infection subjects at baseline, immediately before selected infections, and 21 days after each infection. Roughly 5 malaria-naive U.S. adults underwent four controlled human malaria infections by bites from P. falciparum NF54-infected Anopheles stephensi mosquitoes over about 640 days. Using both natural infection in Mali and controlled human malaria infection, the study looked at the way repeated Plasmodium falciparum infection shapes the human gammadelta T cell repertoire. Malian gammadelta TCR repertoires were analysed cross-sectionally in periods with no transmission and longitudinally across episodes of acute febrile malaria. On the study overall, not on this receptor specifically: A highly stable polyclonal repertoire over time and infection, with many inter-individual overlapping TCRgamma sequences, was shown by Vgamma9/Vdelta2+ TCR repertoires. In Vdelta2-negative gammadelta TCR repertoires, which were largely Vdelta1+, repeated controlled infections appeared to drive waves of new clonotype selection. Vdelta2-negative gammadelta TCR repertoires from Malian children appeared more clonally expanded, less diverse and less shared than those of Australian children. Analysis of inter-individual variability in gammadelta T cell responses was limited by the small size of the controlled-infection cohort. Generalizability was limited because the Malian cohort came from a small rural village made up predominantly of one ethnic group.

Library preparation was by multiplex PCR. The listed sequencing device is Illumina MiSeq. From each sorted gammadelta T cell sample, both TCR gamma (TRG) and TCR delta (TRD) chains were sequenced. On the authors' methods: The repertoire analyses used clonotype tree plots, the accumulated frequency of the top 20 clonotypes, and diversity index (DI) and D75 metrics. TCRdb called clones anew from the public reads via CATT; matching DNA rows were later pooled. The V and J calls were determined by TCRdb, not by the authors. Within this sample are tens of thousands of delta-chain clones, with approximately 1% of them counted one time only. The biggest ten clones account for over 8.5% of the sample. Vgamma9/Vdelta2+ and Vdelta2-negative gammadelta T cell populations were flow-sorted from peripheral blood mononuclear cells for bulk TCR repertoire analysis. This clone was seen more than once but under ten times. Its antigen is not yet known. This DNA's translation and the protein TCRdb lists, from a much larger clone, do not match at residue 12, likely due to a read error; the protein shown is translated from the DNA.

The CDR3 numbers 14 residues from cysteine through phenylalanine. CDR3 DNA is the only sequence kept; it has 42 bases, read in frame from the first base. CDR1 and CDR2 were assigned from the germline V gene as GEAIGNYY and EKD. The specimen sequenced was gamma-delta T cells from blood. The TCR comes from a pool of human donors (malaria-infected and uninfected, not separated). The J gene went uncalled, whereas the V gene is TRDV2; TRDD3, as called in the table, went unchecked against the DNA. The nucleotides are TGTGCCTGTGACTCGATGGGCCCTGTCGATAAACCCATCTTT. Its amino acids are CACDSMGPVDKPIF.